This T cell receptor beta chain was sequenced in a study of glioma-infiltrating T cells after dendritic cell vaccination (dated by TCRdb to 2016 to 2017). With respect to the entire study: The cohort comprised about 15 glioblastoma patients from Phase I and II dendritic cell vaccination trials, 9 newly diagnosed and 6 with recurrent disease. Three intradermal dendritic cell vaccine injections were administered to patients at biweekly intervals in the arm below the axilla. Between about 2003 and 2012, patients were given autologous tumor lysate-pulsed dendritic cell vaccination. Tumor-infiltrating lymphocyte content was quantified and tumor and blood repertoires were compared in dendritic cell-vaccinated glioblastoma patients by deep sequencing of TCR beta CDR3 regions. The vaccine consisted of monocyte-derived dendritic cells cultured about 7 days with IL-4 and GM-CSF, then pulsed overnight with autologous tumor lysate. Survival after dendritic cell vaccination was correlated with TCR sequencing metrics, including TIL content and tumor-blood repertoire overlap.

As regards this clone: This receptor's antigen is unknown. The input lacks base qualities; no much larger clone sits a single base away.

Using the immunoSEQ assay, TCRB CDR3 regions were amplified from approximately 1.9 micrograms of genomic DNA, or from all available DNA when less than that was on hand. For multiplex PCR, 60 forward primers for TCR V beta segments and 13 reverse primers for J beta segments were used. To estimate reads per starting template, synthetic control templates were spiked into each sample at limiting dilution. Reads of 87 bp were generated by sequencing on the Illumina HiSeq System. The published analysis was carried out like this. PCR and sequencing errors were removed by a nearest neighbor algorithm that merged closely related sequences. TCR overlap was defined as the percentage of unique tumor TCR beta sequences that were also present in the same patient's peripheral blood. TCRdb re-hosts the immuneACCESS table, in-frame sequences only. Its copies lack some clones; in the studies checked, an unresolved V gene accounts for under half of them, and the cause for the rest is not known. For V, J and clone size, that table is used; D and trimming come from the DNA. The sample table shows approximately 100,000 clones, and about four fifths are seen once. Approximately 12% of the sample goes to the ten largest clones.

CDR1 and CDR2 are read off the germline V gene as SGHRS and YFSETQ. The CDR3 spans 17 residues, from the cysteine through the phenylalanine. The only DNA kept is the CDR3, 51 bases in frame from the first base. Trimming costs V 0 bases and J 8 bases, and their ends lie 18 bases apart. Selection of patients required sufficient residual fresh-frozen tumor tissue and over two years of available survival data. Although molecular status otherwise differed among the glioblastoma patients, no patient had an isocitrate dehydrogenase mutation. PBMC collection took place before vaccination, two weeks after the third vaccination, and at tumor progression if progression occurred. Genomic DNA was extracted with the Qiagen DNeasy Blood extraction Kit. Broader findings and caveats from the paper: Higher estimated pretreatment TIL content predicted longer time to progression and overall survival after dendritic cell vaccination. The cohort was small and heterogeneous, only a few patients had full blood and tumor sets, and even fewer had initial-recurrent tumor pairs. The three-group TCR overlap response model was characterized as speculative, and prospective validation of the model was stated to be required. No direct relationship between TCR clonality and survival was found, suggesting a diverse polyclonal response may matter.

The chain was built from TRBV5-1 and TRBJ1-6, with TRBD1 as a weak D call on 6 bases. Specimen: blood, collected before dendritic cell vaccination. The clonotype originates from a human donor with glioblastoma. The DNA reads TGCGCCAGCAGCTTGGCGGCCAGGGGATCAGTGGATTCACCCCTCCACTTT. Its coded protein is CASSLAARGSVDSPLHF.